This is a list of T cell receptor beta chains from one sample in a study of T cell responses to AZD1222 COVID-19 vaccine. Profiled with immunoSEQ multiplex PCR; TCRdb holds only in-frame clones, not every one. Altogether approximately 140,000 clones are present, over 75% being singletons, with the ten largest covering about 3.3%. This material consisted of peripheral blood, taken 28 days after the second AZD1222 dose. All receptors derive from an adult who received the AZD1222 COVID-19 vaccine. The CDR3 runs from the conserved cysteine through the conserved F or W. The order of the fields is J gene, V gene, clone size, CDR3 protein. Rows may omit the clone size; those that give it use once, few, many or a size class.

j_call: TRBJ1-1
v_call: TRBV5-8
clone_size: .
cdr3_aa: CASSWGRRVNTEAFF

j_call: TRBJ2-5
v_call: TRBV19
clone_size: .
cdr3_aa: CASSIPGPRETQYF

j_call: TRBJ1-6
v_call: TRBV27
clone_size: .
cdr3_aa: CASSFPADNSPLHF

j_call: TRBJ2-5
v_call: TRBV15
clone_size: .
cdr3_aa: CATSRYRGAGSKGEETQYF

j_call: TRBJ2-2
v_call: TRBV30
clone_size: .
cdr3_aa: CAWSKESRITGELFF

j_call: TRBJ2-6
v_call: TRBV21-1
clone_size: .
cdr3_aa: CASSVKSPGQGFSGANVLTF

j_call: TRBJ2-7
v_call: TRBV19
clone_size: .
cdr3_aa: CASSIVTRPYEQYF

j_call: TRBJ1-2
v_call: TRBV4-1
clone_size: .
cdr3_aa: CASSQDAAGVHYGYTF

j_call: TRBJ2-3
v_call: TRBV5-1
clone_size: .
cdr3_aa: CASSWVTRGDTQYF

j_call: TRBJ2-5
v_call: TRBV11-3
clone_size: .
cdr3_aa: CASSRRPSSGRETQYF

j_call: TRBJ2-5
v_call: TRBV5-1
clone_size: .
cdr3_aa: CASSLPTGLGIETQYF

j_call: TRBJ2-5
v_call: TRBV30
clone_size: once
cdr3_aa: CAWTSYGTGEQETQYF

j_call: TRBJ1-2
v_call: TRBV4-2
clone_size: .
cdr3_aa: CASSQVSSGTIYGYTF

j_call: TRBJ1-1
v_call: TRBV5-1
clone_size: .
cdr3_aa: CASSLGGEANTEAFF

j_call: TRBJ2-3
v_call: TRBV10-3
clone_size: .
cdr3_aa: CAIMGTSEGYTQYF

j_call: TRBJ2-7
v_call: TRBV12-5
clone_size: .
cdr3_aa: CASGPSNRAVGYEQYF

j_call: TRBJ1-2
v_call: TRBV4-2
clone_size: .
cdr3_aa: CASSQEEGQFNYGYTF

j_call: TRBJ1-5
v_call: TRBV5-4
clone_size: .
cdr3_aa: CASSLAGGDQPQHF

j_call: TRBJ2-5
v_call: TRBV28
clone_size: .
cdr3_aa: CASSLEVETQYF

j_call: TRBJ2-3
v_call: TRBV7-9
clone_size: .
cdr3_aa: CASSSGTSVTSTDTQYF

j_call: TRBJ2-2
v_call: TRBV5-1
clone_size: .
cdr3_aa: CASSLAGGDTGELFF

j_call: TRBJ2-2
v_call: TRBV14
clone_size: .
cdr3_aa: CASSLMGTGWNTGELFF

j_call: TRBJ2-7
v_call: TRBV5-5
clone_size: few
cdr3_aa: CASSPRTGGYEQYF

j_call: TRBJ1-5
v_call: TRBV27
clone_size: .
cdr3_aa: CASSSGQGNQPQHF

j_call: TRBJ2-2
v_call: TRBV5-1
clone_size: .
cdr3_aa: CASSLGGDTGELFF

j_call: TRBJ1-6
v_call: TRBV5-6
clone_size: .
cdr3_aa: CASRIGQGRNSPLHF

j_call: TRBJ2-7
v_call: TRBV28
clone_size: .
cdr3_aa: CASSLRPSGTREQYF

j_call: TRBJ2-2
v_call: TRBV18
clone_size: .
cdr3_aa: CASSQGQHTGELFF

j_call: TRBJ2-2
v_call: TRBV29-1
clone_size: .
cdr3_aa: CSVEAGVNTGELFF

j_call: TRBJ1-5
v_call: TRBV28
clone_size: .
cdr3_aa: CASSLGQGVQPQHF

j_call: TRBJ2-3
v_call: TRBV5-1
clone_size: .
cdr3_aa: CASVMTGGSTDTQYF

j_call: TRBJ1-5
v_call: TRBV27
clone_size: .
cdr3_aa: CASRDGRNQPQHF

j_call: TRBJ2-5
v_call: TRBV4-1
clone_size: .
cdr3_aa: CASSQALAGRSGETQYF

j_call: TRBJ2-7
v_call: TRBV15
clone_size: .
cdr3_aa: CATSRGGYGQGPSYEQYF

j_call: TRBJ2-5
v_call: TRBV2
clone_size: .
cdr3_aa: CASSPDSQETQYF

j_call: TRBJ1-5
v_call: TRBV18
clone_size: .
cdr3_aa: CASSPEGGGPQHF

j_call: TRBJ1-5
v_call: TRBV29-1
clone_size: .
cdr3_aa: CSVGSGNQPQHF

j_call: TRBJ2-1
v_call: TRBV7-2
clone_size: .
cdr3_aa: CASSLKGSAREQFF

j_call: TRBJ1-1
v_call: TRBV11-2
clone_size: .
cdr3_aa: CASSSDRSSALMNTEAFF

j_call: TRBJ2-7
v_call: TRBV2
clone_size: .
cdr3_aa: CASNEGETGTYEQYF

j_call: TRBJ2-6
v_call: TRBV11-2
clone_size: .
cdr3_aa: CASSLTTGSGANVLTF

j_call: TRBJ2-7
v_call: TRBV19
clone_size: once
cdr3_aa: CASSIGLDYEQYF

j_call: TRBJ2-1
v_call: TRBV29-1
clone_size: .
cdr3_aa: CSVDEGGRNEQFF

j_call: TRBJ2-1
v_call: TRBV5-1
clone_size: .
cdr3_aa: CASSQGQSSYNEQFF

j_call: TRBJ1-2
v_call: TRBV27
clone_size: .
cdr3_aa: CASSLLPGGPYGYTF

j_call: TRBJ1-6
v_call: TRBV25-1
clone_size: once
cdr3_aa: CASSARGQANSPLHF

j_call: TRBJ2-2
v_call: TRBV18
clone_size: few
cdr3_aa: CASSPYTGTGELFF

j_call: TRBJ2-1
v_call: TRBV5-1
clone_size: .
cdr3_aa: CASSMGALSYNEQFF

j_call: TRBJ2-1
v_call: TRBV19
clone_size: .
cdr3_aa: CASSTGTSGYNEQFF

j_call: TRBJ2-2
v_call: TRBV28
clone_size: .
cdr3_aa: CASSPGQVGTGELFF

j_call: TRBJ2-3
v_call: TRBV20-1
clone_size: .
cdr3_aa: CSPEQQYF